This entry lists 13 T cell receptor beta chains sequenced from one sample in a study of regulatory T cells in long-lasting Graves disease (dated by TCRdb to the early 2020s). The sample's time point label is to be understood as: newly diagnosed GD, antithyroid drugs for less than 3 months. RNA was extracted from PBMCs in TRIzol for both TCR sequencing and RNA sequencing. The library was built by means of multiplex PCR. Reads for this sample came from an Illumina HiSeq 4000. iRepertoire HTBI primers and Arm-PCR amplification of CDR3 regions were used to construct TCR beta libraries. TCRdb reprocessed the public reads (quality trimming at Q25 with fastp, clone calling with MiXCR) and kept in-frame beta chains. Each CDR3 protein appears once, grouped with its most common genes and DNA. The sample table contains under 450,000 distinct CDR3 sequences; only one count was recorded for roughly 10% of them. The biggest ten clones account for about 19% of the sample.

These data were also filed under a second study, of T cells in Graves' hyperthyroidism and ophthalmopathy.

The specimen was peripheral blood mononuclear cells (PBMCs), collected at new diagnosis, from a patient treated with antithyroid drugs. These TCRs come from a woman aged 18-35 years with Graves disease. Donor details come from another sample of the same person, matched by shared clones.

This clonotype was counted ten times or more. The rearrangement joins TRBV12-3 or TRBV12-4 to TRBJ1-1; TRBD1 matches at 7 bases. The CDR3 is 15 amino acids. The V and J ends lost 5 bases and 5 bases, in that order; junction bases with no gene match: 11. The CDR3 is CASSPTTGLGTEAFF. The CDR3 region has the DNA TGTGCCAGCAGTCCGACGACAGGGCTTGGAACTGAAGCTTTCTTT.

This clonotype has a count of ten or more. V gene TRBV11-2 combines with J gene TRBJ2-2; D is undetermined. Germline values: CDR1 SGHAT, CDR2 FQNNGV. With 3 bases removed from V and 4 bases from J, the gap between germline ends came to 6 bases. The CDR3 is made up of 13 amino acids. The CDR3 loop reads CASSFQSTGELFF. Here the CDR3 DNA reads TGTGCCAGCAGCTTTCAAAGCACCGGGGAGCTGTTTTTT.

The V call is TRBV5-6, the J call TRBJ2-1; 8 bases match TRBD2. The J call may be faulty, since TRBJ2-5 better matches the DNA end. CDR3 length equals 16 residues. Germline loops: CDR1 SGHDT, CDR2 YYEEEE. DNA for the CDR3: TGTGCCAGCAGCTTGGGAGCGGGAGCCGCTACAGAGACCCAGTACTTC. Protein sequence: CASSLGAGAATETQYF.

V usage is TRBV27 and J usage is TRBJ1-1; no clear D gene. Between the trimmed V and J ends, which lost 3 bases and 1 base, there was a span of 18 bases. This CDR3 comprises 17 residues. Germline CDR1 MNHEY, CDR2 SMNVEV (reference sequence). The CDR3 is CASSFQEALGRNTEAFF. CDR3 DNA sequence: TGTGCCAGCAGTTTCCAGGAGGCCTTGGGGAGGAACACTGAAGCTTTCTTT.

This clonotype showed up many times. The chain combines TRBV3-1 with TRBJ1-2; 7 bases align to TRBD1. The CDR3 length is 19 residues. Germline CDR1 LGHDT, CDR2 YNNKEL (reference sequence). V dropped 1 base and J dropped 7; count of bases not matched to a gene: 21. Here the CDR3 reads CASSQGSGQAESVNGGYTF. CDR3 sequence (DNA): TGTGCCAGCAGCCAAGGATCTGGACAGGCTGAATCGGTAAACGGTGGCTACACCTTC.

This clonotype has a count of ten or more. This chain uses TRBV11-2 with TRBJ1-1, with TRBD1 as a possible D gene (6 bases). Germline lookup yields CDR1 SGHAT and CDR2 FQNNGV. V was cut by 1 base and J by 1 base, with 16 bases left in between. There are 17 residues in the CDR3. CDR3: CASSLGYRTEGNTEAFF. CDR3 bases: TGTGCCAGCAGCTTAGGGTACCGGACAGAAGGGAACACTGAAGCTTTCTTT.

This clonotype was seen many times. V is TRBV9 and J is TRBJ2-1; no clear D. The CDR3 has 13 amino acids. Deletions cut 0 bases from V and 7 bases from J, with 8 bases between. Per germline, CDR1 SGDLS and CDR2 YYNGEE. CDR3 sequence: CASSVGRGNEQFF. CDR3 nucleotides: TGTGCCAGCAGCGTAGGTCGTGGAAATGAGCAGTTCTTC.

This clonotype was detected a few times. The CDR3 DNA reads TGCAGTGTCGGGGAACTGTTTTTT. Its translation is CSVGELFF. The V and J genes are TRBV20-1 and TRBJ1-4; D remains ambiguous. V was pared by 7 bases and J by 12 bases, with 6 bases between. The CDR3 length is 8 residues. Germline lookup yields CDR1 DFQATT and CDR2 SNEGSKA (reference sequence).

At least ten counts were recorded for this clonotype. The CDR3 coding sequence is TGTGCCAGCAGTACACAGAGGTGGGGGCGTCCTGAAGCTTTCTTT. This encodes CASSTQRWGRPEAFF. The chain carries TRBV12-3 or TRBV12-4 and TRBJ1-1; D may be TRBD1 (6 bases). This CDR3 is 15 amino acids long. V dropped 5 bases and J dropped 6 bases, with 19 bases sitting between them.

The rearrangement links TRBV28 to TRBJ2-7, with a weak D call TRBD1 (6 bases). There are 15 residues in the CDR3. V was pared by 8 bases and J by 0 bases, with 17 bases between. The germline V gene encodes CDR1 MDHEN and CDR2 SYDVKM. CDR3 region: CASVAQGAASYEQYF. CDR3 sequence (DNA): TGTGCCAGCGTCGCACAGGGAGCCGCCTCCTACGAGCAGTACTTC.

The table lists this clonotype with many counts. The gene calls are TRBV18 and TRBJ2-7; possible D gene TRBD1, 6 bases. Germline lookup yields CDR1 KGHSH and CDR2 LQKENI. The V and J ends lost 4 bases and 7 bases respectively, with 11 bases between them. The CDR3 sequence is 12 residues long. In nucleotides, the CDR3 is TGTGCCAGCTCACTCAACAGGGATGAGCAGTACGTC. This encodes CASSLNRDEQYV.

This clonotype has ten or more counts. The chain carries TRBV12-3 or TRBV12-4 and TRBJ2-3, with 10 nucleotides matching TRBD2. The junction had 12 bases not matched to a gene; V was cut back by 4 bases and J by 5 bases. This CDR3 has 17 residues. The CDR3 bases are TGTGCCAGCAGTTCTTACTCTAGCGGGAGTTTTAGAGATACGCAGTATTTT. It translates to CASSSYSSGSFRDTQYF.

Many counts were recorded for this clonotype. V is TRBV12-3 or TRBV12-4 and J is TRBJ2-5, with D unresolved. The CDR3 is 13 amino acids. The V and J ends lost 0 bases and 4 bases respectively, with 6 bases between them. This chain's CDR3 is CASSLAGRETQYF. The DNA for the CDR3 is TGTGCCAGCAGTTTAGCGGGTCGAGAGACCCAGTACTTC.